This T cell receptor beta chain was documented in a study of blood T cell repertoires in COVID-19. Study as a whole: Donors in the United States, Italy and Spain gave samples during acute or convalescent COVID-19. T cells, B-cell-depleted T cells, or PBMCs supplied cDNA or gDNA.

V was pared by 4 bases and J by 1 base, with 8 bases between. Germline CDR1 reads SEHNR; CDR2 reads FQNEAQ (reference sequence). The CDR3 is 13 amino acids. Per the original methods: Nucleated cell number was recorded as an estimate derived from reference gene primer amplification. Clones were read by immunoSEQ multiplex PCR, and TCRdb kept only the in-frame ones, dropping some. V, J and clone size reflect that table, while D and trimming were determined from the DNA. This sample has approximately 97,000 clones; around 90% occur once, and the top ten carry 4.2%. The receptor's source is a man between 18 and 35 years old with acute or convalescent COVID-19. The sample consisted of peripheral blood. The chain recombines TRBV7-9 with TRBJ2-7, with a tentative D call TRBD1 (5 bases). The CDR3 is CASSSGISYEQYF. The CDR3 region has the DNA TGTGCCAGCAGCTCAGGGATTTCCTACGAGCAGTACTTC.